This TCR beta chain was sequenced in a study of spatial heterogeneity in lung cancer. Turning to the study itself: The donors were approximately 65 patients with non-small cell lung cancer that was early-stage and untreated. Every unique TCR and UMI combination, on average, appeared more than ten times in raw reads.

This clonotype appeared a few times. Its target is unknown. One junction end does not reproduce the germline sequence, and a read error may be involved. Time point denoted: blood at routine non-recurrence follow-up after resection. The study sequenced unsorted whole RNA from tumor, nontumor lung or frozen PBMC. Per the germline V gene, CDR1 is SSHAT and CDR2 is FNYEAQ (reference sequence). The CDR3 consists of 14 residues. TCRdb processed the 5' RACE reads anew with MiXCR; each CDR3 protein has one entry. The sample shows roughly 72,000 distinct CDR3 sequences, approximately 9% of them seen only once. Study observations and caveats: Resection saw ubiquitous expanded tumor TCRs appear in blood more than follow-up did.

The sample consisted of PBMCs, taken at follow-up. V is TRBV7-7 and J is TRBJ1-1; 8 bases are shared with TRBD1. This clonotype was sampled from a female donor with early-stage non-small cell lung cancer. CDR3 in DNA: TGTGCTAGCAGCCCCCGGACAGGGAGCACTGAAGCTTTCTTT. Translating it yields CASSPRTGSTEAFF.